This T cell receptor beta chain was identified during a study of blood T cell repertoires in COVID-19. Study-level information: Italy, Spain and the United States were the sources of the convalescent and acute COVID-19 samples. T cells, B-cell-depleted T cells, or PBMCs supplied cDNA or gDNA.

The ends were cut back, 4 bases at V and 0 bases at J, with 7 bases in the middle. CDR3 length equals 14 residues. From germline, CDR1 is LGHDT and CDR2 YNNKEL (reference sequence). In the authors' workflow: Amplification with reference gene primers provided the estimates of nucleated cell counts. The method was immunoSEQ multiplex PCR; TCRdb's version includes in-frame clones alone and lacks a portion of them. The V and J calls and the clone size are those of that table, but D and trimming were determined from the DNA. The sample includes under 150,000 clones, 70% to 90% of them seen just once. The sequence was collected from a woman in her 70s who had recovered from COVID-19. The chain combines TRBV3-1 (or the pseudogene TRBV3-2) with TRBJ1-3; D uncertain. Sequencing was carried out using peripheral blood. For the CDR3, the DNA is TGTGCCAGCAGCCTCCACAACTCTGGAAACACCATATATTTT. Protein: CASSLHNSGNTIYF.